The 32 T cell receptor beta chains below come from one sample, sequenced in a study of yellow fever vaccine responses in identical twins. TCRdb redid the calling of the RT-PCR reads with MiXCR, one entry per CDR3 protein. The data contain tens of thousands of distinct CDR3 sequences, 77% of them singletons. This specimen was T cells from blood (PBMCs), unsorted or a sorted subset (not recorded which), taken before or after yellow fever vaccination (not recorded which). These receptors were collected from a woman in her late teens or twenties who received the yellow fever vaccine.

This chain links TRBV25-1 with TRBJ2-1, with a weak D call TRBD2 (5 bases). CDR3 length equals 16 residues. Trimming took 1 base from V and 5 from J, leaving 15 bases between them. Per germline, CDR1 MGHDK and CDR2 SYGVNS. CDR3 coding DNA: TGTGCCAGCAGTGAATCAAGGCTACCTAGCAACAATGAGCAGTTCTTC. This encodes CASSESRLPSNNEQFF. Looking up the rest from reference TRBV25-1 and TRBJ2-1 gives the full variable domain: EADIYQTPRYLVIGTGKKITLECSQTMGHDKMYWYQQDPGMELHLIHYSYGVNSTEKGDLSSESTVSRIRTEHFPLTLESARPSHTSQYLCASSESRLPSNNEQFFGPGTRLTVL.

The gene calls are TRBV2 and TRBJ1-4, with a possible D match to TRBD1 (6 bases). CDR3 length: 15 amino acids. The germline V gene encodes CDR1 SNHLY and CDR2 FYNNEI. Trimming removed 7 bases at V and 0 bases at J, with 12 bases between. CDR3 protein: CASKEGGATNEKLFF. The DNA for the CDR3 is TGTGCCAGCAAAGAAGGGGGGGCAACTAATGAAAAACTGTTTTTT.

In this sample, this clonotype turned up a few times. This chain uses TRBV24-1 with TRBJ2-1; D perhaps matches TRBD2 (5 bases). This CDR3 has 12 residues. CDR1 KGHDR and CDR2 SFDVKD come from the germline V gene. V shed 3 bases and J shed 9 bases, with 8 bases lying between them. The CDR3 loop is CATSDRGGEQFF. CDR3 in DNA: TGTGCCACCAGTGATCGGGGTGGTGAGCAGTTCTTC.

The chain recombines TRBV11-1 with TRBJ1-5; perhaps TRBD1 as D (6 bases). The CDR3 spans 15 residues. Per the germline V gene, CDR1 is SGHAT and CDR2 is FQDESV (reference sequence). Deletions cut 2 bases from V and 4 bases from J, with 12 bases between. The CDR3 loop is CASSLTGSMNQPQHF. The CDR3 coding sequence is TGTGCCAGCAGCTTAACAGGGTCGATGAATCAGCCCCAGCATTTT.

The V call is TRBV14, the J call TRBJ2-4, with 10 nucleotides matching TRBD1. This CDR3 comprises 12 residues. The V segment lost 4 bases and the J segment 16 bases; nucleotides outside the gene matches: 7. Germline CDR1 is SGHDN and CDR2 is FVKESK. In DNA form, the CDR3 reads TGTGCCAGCAGCCTAAGGACAGGGGGGATCTACTTC. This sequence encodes CASSLRTGGIYF.

DNA for the CDR3: TGTGCCAGCAGCTCCGACCAAGAGACCCAGTACTTC. Residues: CASSSDQETQYF. This chain uses TRBV7-9 with TRBJ2-5; D is undetermined. Deletions cut 4 bases from V and 0 bases from J, with 3 bases between. Germline loops: CDR1 SEHNR, CDR2 FQNEAQ (reference sequence). The length of the CDR3 is 12 residues.

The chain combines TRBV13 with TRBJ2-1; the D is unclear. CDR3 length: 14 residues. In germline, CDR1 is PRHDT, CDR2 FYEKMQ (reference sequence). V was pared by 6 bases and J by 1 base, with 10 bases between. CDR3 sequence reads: CASSKRSSYNEQFF. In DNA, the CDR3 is TGTGCCAGCAGTAAAAGAAGTTCCTACAATGAGCAGTTCTTC. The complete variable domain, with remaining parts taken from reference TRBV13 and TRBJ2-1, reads AAGVIQSPRHLIKEKRETATLKCYPIPRHDTVYWYQQGPGQDPQFLISFYEKMQSDKGSIPDRFSAQQFSDYHSELNMSSLELGDSALYFCASSKRSSYNEQFFGPGTRLTVL.

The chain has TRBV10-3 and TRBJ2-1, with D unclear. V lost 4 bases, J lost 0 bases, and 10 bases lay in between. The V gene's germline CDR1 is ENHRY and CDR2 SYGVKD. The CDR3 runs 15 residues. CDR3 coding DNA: TGTGCCATCAGTGGTTCCTGGAACTCCTACAATGAGCAGTTCTTC. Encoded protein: CAISGSWNSYNEQFF.

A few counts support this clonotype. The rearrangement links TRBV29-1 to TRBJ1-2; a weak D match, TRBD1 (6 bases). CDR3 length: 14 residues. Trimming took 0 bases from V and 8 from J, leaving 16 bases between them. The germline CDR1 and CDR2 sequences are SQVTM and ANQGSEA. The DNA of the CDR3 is TGCAGCGTTGAAGACAGGGGCCGCGCCTTGGGCTACACCTTC. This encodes CSVEDRGRALGYTF.

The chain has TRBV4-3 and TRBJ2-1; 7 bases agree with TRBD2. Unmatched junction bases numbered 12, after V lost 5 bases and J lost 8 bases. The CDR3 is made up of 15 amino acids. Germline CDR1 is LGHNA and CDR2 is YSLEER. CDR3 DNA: TGCGCCAGCAGCGAAACTAGCGACCCCTGGGATGAGCAGTTCTTC. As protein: CASSETSDPWDEQFF.

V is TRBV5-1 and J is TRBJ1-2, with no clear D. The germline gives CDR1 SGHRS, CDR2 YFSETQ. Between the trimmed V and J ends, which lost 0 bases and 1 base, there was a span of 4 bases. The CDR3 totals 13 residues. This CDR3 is CASSLEFNYGYTF. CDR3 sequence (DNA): TGCGCCAGCAGCTTGGAGTTTAACTATGGCTACACCTTC.

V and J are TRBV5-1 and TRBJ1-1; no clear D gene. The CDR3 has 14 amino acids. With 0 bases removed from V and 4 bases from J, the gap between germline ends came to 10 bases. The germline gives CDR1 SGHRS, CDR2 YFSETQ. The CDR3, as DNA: TGCGCCAGCAGCTTGGCGTGGTCGGGCACTGAAGCTTTCTTT. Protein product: CASSLAWSGTEAFF.

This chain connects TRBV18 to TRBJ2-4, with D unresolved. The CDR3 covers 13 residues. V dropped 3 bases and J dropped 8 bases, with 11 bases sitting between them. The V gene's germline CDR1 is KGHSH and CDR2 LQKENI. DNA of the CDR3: TGTGCCAGCTCACCGCAGTCCCTGGACATTCAGTACTTC. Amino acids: CASSPQSLDIQYF.

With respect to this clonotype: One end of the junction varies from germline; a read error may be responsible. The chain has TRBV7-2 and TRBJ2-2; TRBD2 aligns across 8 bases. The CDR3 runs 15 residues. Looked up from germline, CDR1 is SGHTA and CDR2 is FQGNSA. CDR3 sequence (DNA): TGTGCCAGCAGCGTAGCCCAGCGGGGGATCGGGGAGCTGTTTTTT. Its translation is CASSVAQRGIGELFF.

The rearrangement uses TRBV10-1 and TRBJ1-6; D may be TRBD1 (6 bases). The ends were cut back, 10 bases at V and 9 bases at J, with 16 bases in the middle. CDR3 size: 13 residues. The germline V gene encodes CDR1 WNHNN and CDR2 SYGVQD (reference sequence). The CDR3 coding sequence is TGCGCCACCTCGGAGGGGGGGGGTTCACCCCTCCACTTT. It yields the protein CATSEGGGSPLHF.

The chain's CDR3 is CASSLAERSSGNTIYF. CDR3 DNA sequence: TGTGCCAGCAGCTTAGCGGAAAGGAGCTCTGGAAACACCATATATTTT. The V gene is TRBV11-1, the J gene TRBJ1-3; D is ambiguous. Trimming took 0 bases from V and 0 from J, leaving 9 bases between them. The CDR3 is 16 residues long. CDR1 and CDR2 (germline): SGHAT, FQDESV (reference sequence).

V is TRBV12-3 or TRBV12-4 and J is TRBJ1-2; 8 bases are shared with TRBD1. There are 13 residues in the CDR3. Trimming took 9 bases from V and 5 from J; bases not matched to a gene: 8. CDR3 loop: CASNRGMLYGYTF. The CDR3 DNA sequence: TGTGCCAGTAACAGGGGGATGCTATATGGCTACACCTTC.

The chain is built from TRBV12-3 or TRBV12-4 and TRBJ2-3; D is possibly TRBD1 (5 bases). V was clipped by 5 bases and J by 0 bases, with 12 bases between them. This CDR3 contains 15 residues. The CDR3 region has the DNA TGTGCCAGCAGTCCCTCAGGGTTGAGCACAGATACGCAGTATTTT. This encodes CASSPSGLSTDTQYF.

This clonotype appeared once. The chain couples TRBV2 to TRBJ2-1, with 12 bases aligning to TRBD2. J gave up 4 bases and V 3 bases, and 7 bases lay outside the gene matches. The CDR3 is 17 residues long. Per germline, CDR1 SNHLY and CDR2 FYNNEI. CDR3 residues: CASSDRLAGGLYNEQFF. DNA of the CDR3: TGTGCCAGCAGTGATCGTCTAGCGGGAGGGCTGTACAATGAGCAGTTCTTC.

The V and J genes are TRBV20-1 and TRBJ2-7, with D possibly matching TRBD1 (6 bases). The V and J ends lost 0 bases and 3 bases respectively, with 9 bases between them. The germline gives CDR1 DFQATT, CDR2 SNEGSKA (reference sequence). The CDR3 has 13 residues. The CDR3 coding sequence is TGCAGTGCTAGAGATCGGACAGACTACGAGCAGTACTTC. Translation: CSARDRTDYEQYF.

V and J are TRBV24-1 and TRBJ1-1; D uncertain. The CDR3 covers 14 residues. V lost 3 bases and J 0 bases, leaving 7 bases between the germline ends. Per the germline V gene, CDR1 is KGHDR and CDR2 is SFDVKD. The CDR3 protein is CATSDGQMNTEAFF. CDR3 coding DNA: TGTGCCACCAGTGATGGCCAGATGAACACTGAAGCTTTCTTT.

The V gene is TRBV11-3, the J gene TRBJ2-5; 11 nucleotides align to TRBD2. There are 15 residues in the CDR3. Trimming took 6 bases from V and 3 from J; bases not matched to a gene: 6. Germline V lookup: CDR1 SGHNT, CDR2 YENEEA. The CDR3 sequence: CASSTGTSGKETQYF. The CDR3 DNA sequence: TGTGCCAGCAGTACCGGGACTAGCGGAAAAGAGACCCAGTACTTC.

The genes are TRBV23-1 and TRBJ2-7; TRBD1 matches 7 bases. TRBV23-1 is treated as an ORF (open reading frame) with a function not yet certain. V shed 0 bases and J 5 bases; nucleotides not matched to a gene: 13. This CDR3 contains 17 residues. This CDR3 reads CASSQSRGLTGFHEQYV. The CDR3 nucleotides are TGCGCCAGCAGTCAATCGAGGGGTCTGACAGGGTTCCACGAGCAGTACGTC.

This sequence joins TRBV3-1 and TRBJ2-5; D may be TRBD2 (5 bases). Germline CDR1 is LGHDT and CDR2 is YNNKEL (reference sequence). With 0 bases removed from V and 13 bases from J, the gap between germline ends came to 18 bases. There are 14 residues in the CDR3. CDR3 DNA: TGTGCCAGCAGCCAAGATCCAATAGCGACGCCTCCGTACTTC. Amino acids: CASSQDPIATPPYF.

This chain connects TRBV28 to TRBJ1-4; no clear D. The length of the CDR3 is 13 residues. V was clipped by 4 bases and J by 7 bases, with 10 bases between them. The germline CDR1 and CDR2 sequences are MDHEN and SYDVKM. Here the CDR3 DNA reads TGTGCCAGCAGTTACCGTAAGAGTGAAAAACTGTTTTTT. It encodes CASSYRKSEKLFF.

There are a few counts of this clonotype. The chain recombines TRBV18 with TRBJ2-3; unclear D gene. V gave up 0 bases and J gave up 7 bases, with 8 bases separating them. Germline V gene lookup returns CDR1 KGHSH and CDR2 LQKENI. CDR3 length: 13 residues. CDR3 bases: TGTGCCAGCTCACCACCTGGAGAAAATACGCAGTATTTT. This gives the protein CASSPPGENTQYF.

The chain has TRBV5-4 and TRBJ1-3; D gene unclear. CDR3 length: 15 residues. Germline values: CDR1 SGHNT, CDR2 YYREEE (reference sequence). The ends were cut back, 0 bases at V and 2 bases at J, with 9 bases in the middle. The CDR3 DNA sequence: TGTGCCAGCAGCTTGGGGACTCAAACTGGAAACACCATATATTTT. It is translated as CASSLGTQTGNTIYF.

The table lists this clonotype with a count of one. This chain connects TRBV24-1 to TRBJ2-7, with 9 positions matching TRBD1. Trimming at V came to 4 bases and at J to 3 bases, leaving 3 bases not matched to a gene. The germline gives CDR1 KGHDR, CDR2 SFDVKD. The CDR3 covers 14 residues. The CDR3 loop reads CATSENRGLYEQYV. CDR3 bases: TGTGCCACCAGTGAAAACAGGGGGCTCTACGAGCAGTACGTC.

This CDR3 is CASSVEVGGQNTEAFF. Written as DNA, the CDR3 is TGTGCCAGCAGCGTAGAAGTGGGTGGGCAGAACACTGAAGCTTTCTTT. J is TRBJ1-1 and V is TRBV9, with D unresolved. V lost 0 bases and J lost 1, with 13 bases in between. There are 16 residues in the CDR3. In germline, CDR1 is SGDLS, CDR2 YYNGEE.

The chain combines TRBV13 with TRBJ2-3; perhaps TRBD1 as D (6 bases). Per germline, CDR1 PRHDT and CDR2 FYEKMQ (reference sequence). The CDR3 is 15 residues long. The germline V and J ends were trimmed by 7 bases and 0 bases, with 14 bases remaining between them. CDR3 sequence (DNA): TGTGCCAGCAAATTTCGTCAGGGGAGCACAGATACGCAGTATTTT. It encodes CASKFRQGSTDTQYF.

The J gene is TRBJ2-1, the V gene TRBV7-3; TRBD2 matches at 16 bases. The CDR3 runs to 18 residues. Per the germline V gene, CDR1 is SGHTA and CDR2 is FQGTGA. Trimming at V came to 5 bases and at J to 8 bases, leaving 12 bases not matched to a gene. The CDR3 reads CASSLRPPGLAGGDEQFF. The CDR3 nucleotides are TGTGCCAGCAGCCTAAGACCCCCGGGACTAGCGGGAGGGGATGAGCAGTTCTTC.

CDR3 sequence: CSGEGEEETQYF. The CDR3, as DNA: TGCAGCGGTGAGGGTGAGGAGGAGACCCAGTACTTC. This chain uses TRBV29-1 with TRBJ2-5; D perhaps matches TRBD2 (5 bases). The ends were cut back, 7 bases at V and 5 bases at J, with 14 bases in the middle. CDR1 is SQVTM and CDR2 is ANQGSEA in the germline V gene. The CDR3 has 12 residues.